This is a list of T cell receptor beta chains from one sample in a study of T cell changes during pregnancy in multiple sclerosis. Assay: immunoSEQ multiplex PCR; the TCRdb copy retains only in-frame clones and omits some. The repertoire consists of around 80,000 clones, with around 90% occurring once and the leading ten covering under 1.5%. This sample comprised peripheral blood, obtained before pregnancy. The receptors were gathered from a female donor with multiple sclerosis, enrolled in a pregnancy study. Both conserved end residues are part of each CDR3. The D gene is left open where the match is weak. Rows give clone size only sometimes, using once, few, many, or a class for an expanded clone.

D	J	V	size	DNA	CDR3
TRBD1	TRBJ2-5	TRBV12-5	.	TGTGCTAGTGGTTTGGGGACAGGGTTGTTTGAGACCCAGTACTTC	CASGLGTGLFETQYF
TRBD1	TRBJ2-2	TRBV4-2	.	TGTGCCAGCAGCCAAGGGGACAGGGGTGGCGGGGAGCTGTTTTTT	CASSQGDRGGGELFF
.	TRBJ1-4	TRBV10-3	.	TGTGCCATCAGTCTACGCCGTAATGAAAAACTGTTTTTT	CAISLRRNEKLFF
.	TRBJ2-5	TRBV7-3	.	TGTGCCAGCAGCTGGGGGACACAAGAGACCCAGTACTTC	CASSWGTQETQYF
.	TRBJ1-2	TRBV19	.	TGTGCCAGTAGTATTGGGGTAGCGGACTATGGCTACACCTTC	CASSIGVADYGYTF
TRBD2	TRBJ2-7	TRBV6-5	.	TGTGCCAGCAGTTACGGGCTAGCGGGGTCCTACGAGCAGTACTTC	CASSYGLAGSYEQYF
TRBD2	TRBJ2-2	TRBV4-2	.	TGTGCCAGCAGCCAAGTGGGGGGTAGCGGGGGGGCTTTCGGGGAGCTGTTTTTT	CASSQVGGSGGAFGELFF
.	TRBJ2-7	TRBV4-2	.	TGTGCCAGCAGCCAAGAGAGGGAGGGGACAGGATCCTACGAGCAGTACTTC	CASSQEREGTGSYEQYF
.	TRBJ2-2	TRBV14	.	TGTGCCAGCAGCCAATACCTACCGAACACCGGGGAGCTGTTTTTT	CASSQYLPNTGELFF
TRBD1	TRBJ2-7	TRBV30	.	TGTGCCTGGAGTGTAGGACCGGGACAGAAGCAGTACTTC	CAWSVGPGQKQYF
.	TRBJ1-2	TRBV29-1	.	TGCAGCGTCAAAGGGGGTGGTGGCTACACCTTC	CSVKGGGGYTF
TRBD1	TRBJ2-5	TRBV6-5	.	TGTGCCAGCAGGCTGACAGGGGAGTTGGAGACCCAGTACTTC	CASRLTGELETQYF
.	TRBJ2-7	TRBV6-5	once	TGTGCCAGCAGTTCTACAGGCAGTTCCTACGAGCAGTACTTC	CASSSTGSSYEQYF
TRBD2	TRBJ2-2	TRBV6-5	once	TGTGCCAGTTGTGGACTAGTGGGCACCGGGGAGCTGTTTTTT	CASCGLVGTGELFF
.	TRBJ1-1	TRBV5-1	.	TGCGCCAGCAGCTTGGGGGGGCGGGTTGAAGCTTTCTTT	CASSLGGRVEAFF
.	TRBJ2-2	TRBV7-8	.	TGTGCCAGCAGCCCAGTCCGGGGGATCGCGAACACCGGGGAGCTGTTTTTT	CASSPVRGIANTGELFF
.	TRBJ1-1	TRBV6-5	.	TGTGCCAGCAGTTTGGGAGTAATGAACACTGAAGCTTTCTTT	CASSLGVMNTEAFF
.	TRBJ1-3	TRBV4-1	.	TGCGCCAGCAGCCAAGTAGGCGCGCCGAGGGACACCATATATTTT	CASSQVGAPRDTIYF
.	TRBJ2-3	TRBV5-1	.	TGCGCCAGCAGCTTTATGGGGGGTCACACAGATACGCAGTATTTT	CASSFMGGHTDTQYF
.	TRBJ1-2	TRBV19	.	TGTGCCAGTACCGAGGAGCTGAACTATGGCTACACCTTC	CASTEELNYGYTF
.	TRBJ2-1	TRBV7-3	.	TGTGCCAGCAGGTTAACGGGGAACGAAGGGGATGAGCAGTTCTTC	CASRLTGNEGDEQFF
TRBD1	TRBJ2-3	TRBV6-1	.	TGTGCCAGCAGTGAACTCTCAGGGGGCGGCACAGATACGCAGTATTTT	CASSELSGGGTDTQYF
TRBD1	TRBJ1-6	TRBV5-1	many	TGCGCCAGCAGCACATCCGGACAGGGTATGATTAATTCACCCCTCCACTTT	CASSTSGQGMINSPLHF
.	TRBJ1-3	TRBV9	.	TGTGCCAGCAGCGAGCACCCCCCGGGTACCGGCTCTGGAAACACCATATATTTT	CASSEHPPGTGSGNTIYF
TRBD1	TRBJ1-1	TRBV11-2	.	TGTGCCAGCAGCCAGGGAAGGGGACAGAAGAACACTGAAGCTTTCTTT	CASSQGRGQKNTEAFF
.	TRBJ1-2	TRBV6-5	.	TGTGCCAGCAGGGGTTACATGACAGGTCTCTATGGCTACACCTTC	CASRGYMTGLYGYTF
.	TRBJ1-2	TRBV5-1	.	TGCGCCAGCAGCTTGGGTCGAGTCTATGGCTACACCTTC	CASSLGRVYGYTF
.	TRBJ1-5	TRBV27	.	TGTGCCAGCAAACCGGTTAATAGCAATCAGCCCCAGCATTTT	CASKPVNSNQPQHF
TRBD1	TRBJ2-7	TRBV7-9	.	TGTGCCAGCAGCTTAGACAGGGGTAATTACGTACAGCAGTACTTC	CASSLDRGNYVQQYF
.	TRBJ1-1	TRBV7-9	.	TGTGCCAGCAGCTTAGCGCTAAGTTCGGAGAGAATGAACACTGAAGCTTTCTTT	CASSLALSSERMNTEAFF
.	TRBJ2-7	TRBV11-2	.	TGTGCCAGCAGCTCAAAGCAGACAGACCCACCCTACGAGCAGTACTTC	CASSSKQTDPPYEQYF
.	TRBJ1-1	TRBV19	.	TGTGCCAGTAATCCCAGGGGAAGGAACACTGAAGCTTTCTTT	CASNPRGRNTEAFF
.	TRBJ2-3	TRBV27	.	TGTGCCAGCGGCTTCGATACGCAGTATTTT	CASGFDTQYF
.	TRBJ1-5	TRBV6-1	.	TGTGCCAGCAGTGAGACAGCGGGAGGTCAGCCCCAGCATTTT	CASSETAGGQPQHF
.	TRBJ1-5	TRBV2	.	TGTGCCAGCAGTGAACGGCGGGATAGCAATCAGCCCCAGCATTTT	CASSERRDSNQPQHF
.	TRBJ1-1	TRBV15	.	TGTGCCACCAGCGCAGGGGCCAACACTGAAGCTTTCTTT	CATSAGANTEAFF
.	TRBJ1-3	TRBV19	.	TGTGCCAGCAAAACAGCAGGGCTATCCGGAAACACCATATATTTT	CASKTAGLSGNTIYF
TRBD2	TRBJ2-7	TRBV7-9	.	TGTGCCAGCAGCCCCGGGGGGGAGGGGCCTCACACATACGAGCAGTACTTC	CASSPGGEGPHTYEQYF
.	TRBJ2-5	TRBV11-2	.	TGTGCCAGCAGCTTAAACAGTCAAGAGACCCAGTACTTC	CASSLNSQETQYF
TRBD1	TRBJ1-5	TRBV2	.	TGTGCCAGCAGTGCGGAGACAGGGGGTTTCAATCAGCCCCAGCATTTT	CASSAETGGFNQPQHF
.	TRBJ1-1	TRBV29-1	.	TGCAGCGTTGAAAAGGGGGTGGGAACTGAAGCTTTCTTT	CSVEKGVGTEAFF